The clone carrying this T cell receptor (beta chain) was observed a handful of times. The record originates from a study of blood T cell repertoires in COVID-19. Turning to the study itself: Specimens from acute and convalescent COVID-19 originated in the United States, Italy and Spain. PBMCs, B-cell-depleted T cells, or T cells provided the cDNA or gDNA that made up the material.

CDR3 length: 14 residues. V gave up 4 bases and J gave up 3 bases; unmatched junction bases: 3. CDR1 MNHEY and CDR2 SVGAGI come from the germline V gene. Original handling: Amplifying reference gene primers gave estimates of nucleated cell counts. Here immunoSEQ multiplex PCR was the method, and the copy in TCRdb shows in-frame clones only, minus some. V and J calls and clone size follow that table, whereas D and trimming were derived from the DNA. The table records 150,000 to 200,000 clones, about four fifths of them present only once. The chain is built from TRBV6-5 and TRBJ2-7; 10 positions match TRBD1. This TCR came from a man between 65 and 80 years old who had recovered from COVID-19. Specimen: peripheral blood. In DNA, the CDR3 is TGTGCCAGCAGTTTGACAGGGGGCGGCTACGAGCAGTACTTC. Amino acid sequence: CASSLTGGGYEQYF.